This TCR beta chain was recorded in a study of T cells in Graves' hyperthyroidism and ophthalmopathy. Template material for amplifying TCR beta CDR3 regions consisted of RNA transcripts. The TCR CDR3 was amplified in a first-round RT-PCR using the HTBI primer set. TCRdb reprocessed the multiplex PCR reads with MiXCR, giving one entry per CDR3 protein. The sample gives nearly 600,000 distinct CDR3 sequences, approximately 15% of which show up once; 5.8% is in the top ten. CDR1 and CDR2 (germline): SGHDT, YYEEEE. V was clipped by 4 bases and J by 3 bases; unmatched bases: 10. CDR3 size: 17 residues. This clonotype appeared many times.

This TCR derives from a woman in her thirties with Graves' hyperthyroidism that later progressed to Graves' ophthalmopathy. The specimen sequenced was blood. The chain employs TRBV5-6 and TRBJ2-3, with TRBD2 identical over 11 bases. Here the CDR3 reads CASSLYLAGGGTDTQYF. The CDR3 region has the DNA TGTGCCAGCAGCCTTTATCTAGCGGGAGGCGGTACAGATACGCAGTATTTT.